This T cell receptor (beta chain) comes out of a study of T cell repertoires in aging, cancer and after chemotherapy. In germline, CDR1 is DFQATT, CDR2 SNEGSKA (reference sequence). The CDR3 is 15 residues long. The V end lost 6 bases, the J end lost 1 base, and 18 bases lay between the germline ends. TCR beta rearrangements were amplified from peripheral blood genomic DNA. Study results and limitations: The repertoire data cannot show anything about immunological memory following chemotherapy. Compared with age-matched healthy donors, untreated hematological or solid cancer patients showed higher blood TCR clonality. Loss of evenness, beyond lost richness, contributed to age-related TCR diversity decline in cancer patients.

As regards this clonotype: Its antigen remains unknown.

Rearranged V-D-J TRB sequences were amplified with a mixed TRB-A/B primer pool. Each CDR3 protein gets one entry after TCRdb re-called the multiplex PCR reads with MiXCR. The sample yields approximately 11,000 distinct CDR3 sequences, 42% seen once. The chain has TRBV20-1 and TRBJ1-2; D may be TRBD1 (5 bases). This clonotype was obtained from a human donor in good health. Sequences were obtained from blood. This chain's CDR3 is CSATSRQTGNYGYTF. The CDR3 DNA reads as TGCAGTGCAACCTCCCGACAGACGGGTAACTATGGCTACACCTTC.